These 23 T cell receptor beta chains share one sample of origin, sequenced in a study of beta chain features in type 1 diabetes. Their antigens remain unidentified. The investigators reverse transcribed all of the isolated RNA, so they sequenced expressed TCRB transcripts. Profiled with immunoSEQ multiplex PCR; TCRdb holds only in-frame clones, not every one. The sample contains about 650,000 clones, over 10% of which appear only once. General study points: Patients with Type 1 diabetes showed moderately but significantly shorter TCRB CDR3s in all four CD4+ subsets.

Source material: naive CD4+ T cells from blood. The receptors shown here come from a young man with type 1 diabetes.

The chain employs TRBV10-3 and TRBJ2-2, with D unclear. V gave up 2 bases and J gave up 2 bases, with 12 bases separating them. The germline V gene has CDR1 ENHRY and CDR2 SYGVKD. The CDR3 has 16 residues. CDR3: CAISEGAQSNTGELFF. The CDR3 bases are TGTGCCATCAGTGAGGGTGCGCAGTCTAACACCGGGGAGCTGTTTTTT.

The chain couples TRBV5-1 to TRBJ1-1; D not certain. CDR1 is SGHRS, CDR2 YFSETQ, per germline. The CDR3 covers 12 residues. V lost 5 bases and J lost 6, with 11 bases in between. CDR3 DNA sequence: TGCGCCAGCAGGTCTACGGGAGCTGAAGCTTTCTTT. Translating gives CASRSTGAEAFF.

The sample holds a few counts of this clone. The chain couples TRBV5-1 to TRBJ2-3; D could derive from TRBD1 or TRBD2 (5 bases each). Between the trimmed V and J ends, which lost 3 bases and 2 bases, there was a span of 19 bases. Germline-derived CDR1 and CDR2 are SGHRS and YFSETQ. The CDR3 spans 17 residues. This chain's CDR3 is CASSSQGRPTSTDTQYF. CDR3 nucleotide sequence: TGCGCCAGCAGCTCTCAGGGACGACCCACCTCCACAGATACGCAGTATTTT.

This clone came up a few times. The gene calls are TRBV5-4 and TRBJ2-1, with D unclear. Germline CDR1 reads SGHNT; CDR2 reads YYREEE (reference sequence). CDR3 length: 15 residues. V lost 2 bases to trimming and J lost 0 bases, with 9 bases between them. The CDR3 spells CASSLRVGSYNEQFF. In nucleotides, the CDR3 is TGTGCCAGCAGCTTAAGGGTTGGCTCCTACAATGAGCAGTTCTTC.

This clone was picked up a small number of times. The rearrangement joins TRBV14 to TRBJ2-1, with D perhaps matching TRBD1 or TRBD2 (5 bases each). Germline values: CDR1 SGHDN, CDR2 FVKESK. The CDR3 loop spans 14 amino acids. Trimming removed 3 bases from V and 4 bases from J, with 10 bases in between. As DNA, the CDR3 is TGTGCCAGCAGCCACCTGGGGGAATACAATGAGCAGTTCTTC. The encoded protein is CASSHLGEYNEQFF.

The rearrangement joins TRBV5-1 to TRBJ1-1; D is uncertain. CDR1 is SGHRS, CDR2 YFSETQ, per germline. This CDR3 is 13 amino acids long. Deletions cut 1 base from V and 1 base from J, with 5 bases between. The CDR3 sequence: CASSLQANTEAFF. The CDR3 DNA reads TGCGCCAGCAGCTTGCAGGCGAACACTGAAGCTTTCTTT. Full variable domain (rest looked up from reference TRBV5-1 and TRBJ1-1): KAGVTQTPRYLIKTRGQQVTLSCSPISGHRSVSWYQQTPGQGLQFLFEYFSETQRNKGNFPGRFSGRQFSNSRSEMNVSTLELGDSALYLCASSLQANTEAFFGQGTRLTVV.

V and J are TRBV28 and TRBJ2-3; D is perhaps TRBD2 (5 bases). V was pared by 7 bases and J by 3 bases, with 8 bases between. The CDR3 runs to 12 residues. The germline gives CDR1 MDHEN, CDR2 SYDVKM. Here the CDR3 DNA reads TGTGCCAGCAATCGGGGAACAGATACGCAGTATTTT. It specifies CASNRGTDTQYF. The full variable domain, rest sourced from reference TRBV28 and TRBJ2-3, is DVKVTQSSRYLVKRTGEKVFLECVQDMDHENMFWYRQDPGLGLRLIYFSYDVKMKEKGDIPEGYSVSREKKERFSLILESASTNQTSMYLCASNRGTDTQYFGPGTRLTVL.

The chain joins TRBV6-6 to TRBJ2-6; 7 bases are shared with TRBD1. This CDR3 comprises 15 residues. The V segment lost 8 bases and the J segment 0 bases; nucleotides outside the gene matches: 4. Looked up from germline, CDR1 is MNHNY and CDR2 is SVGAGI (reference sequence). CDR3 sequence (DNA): TGTGCCAGCTCGACAGGGAGCTCTGGGGCCAACGTCCTGACTTTC. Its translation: CASSTGSSGANVLTF.

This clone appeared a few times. The DNA of the CDR3 is TGTGCCAGCGCCCGGCAGGCGAACACTGAAGCTTTCTTT. Encoded protein: CASARQANTEAFF. The gene calls are TRBV7-9 and TRBJ1-1; D not certain. The V and J ends lost 8 bases and 1 base respectively, with 11 bases between them. This CDR3 is 13 amino acids long. Germline V CDR1 and CDR2: SEHNR, FQNEAQ (reference sequence).

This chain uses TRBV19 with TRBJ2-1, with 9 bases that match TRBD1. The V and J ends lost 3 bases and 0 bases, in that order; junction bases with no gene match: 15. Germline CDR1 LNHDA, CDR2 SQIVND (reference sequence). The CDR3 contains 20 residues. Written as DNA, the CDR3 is TGTGCCAGTAGTATTTTTGGGACAGGGAGTGATTTGAGCTCCTACAATGAGCAGTTCTTC. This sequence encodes CASSIFGTGSDLSSYNEQFF.

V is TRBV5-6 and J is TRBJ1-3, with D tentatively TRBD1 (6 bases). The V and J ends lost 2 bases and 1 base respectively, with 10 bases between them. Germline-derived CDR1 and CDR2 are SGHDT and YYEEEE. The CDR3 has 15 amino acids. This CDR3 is CASSFGQRSGNTIYF. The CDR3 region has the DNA TGTGCCAGCAGCTTCGGACAGAGATCTGGAAACACCATATATTTT.

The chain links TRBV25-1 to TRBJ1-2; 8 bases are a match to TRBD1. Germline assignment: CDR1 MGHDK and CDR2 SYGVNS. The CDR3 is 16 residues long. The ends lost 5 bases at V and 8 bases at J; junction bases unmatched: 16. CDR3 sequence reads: CASSQDREGSIKGYTF. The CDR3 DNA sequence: TGTGCCAGCAGTCAGGACAGGGAAGGGTCCATCAAGGGCTACACCTTC.

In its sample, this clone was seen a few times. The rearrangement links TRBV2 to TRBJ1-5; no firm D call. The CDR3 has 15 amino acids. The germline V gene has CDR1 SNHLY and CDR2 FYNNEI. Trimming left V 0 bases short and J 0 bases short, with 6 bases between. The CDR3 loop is CASSEAGDSNQPQHF. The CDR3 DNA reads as TGTGCCAGCAGTGAAGCTGGGGATAGCAATCAGCCCCAGCATTTT.

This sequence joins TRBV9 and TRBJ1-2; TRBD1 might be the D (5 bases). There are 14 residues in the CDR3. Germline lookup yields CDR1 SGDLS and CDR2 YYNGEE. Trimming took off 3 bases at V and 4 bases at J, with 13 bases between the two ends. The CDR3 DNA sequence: TGTGCCAGCAGCGCCGACGGTAGGGGCTATGGCTACACCTTC. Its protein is CASSADGRGYGYTF. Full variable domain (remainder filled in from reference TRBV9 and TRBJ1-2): DSGVTQTPKHLITATGQRVTLRCSPRSGDLSVYWYQQSLDQGLQFLIQYYNGEERAKGNILERFSAQQFPDLHSELNLSSLELGDSALYFCASSADGRGYGYTFGSGTRLTVV.

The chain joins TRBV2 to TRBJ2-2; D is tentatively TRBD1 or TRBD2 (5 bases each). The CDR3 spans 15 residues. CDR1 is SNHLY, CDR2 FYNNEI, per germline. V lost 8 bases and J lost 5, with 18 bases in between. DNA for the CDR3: TGTGCCAGCTCCCGAGGGGCAGGTCAAACCGGGGAGCTGTTTTTT. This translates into CASSRGAGQTGELFF.

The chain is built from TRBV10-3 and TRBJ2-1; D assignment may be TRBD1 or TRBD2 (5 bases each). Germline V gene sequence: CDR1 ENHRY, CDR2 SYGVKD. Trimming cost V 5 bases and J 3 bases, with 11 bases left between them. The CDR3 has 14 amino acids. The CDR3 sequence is CAISPGPHYNEQFF. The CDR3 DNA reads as TGTGCCATCAGTCCGGGACCACACTACAATGAGCAGTTCTTC.

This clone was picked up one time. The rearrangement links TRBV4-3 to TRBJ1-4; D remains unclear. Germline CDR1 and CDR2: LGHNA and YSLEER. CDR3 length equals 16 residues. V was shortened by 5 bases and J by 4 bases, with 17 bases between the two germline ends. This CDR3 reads CASSARRRPNNEKLFF. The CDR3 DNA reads TGCGCCAGCAGCGCCCGAAGACGGCCGAATAATGAAAAACTGTTTTTT.

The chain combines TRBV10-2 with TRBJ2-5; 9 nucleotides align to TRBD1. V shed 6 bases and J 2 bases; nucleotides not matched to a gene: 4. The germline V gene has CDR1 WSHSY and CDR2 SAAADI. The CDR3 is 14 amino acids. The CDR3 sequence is CASSRTGVQETQYF. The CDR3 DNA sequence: TGCGCCAGCAGCCGGACAGGGGTTCAAGAGACCCAGTACTTC.

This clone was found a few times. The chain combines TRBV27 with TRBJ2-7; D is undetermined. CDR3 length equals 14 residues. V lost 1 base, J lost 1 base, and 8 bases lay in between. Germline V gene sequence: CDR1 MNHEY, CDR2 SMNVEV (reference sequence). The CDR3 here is CASSLYPWSYEQYF. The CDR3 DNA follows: TGTGCCAGCAGTTTATACCCCTGGTCCTACGAGCAGTACTTC.

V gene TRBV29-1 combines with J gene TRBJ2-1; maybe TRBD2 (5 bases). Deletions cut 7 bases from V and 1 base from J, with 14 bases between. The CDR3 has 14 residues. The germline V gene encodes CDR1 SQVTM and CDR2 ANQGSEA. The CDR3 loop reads CSAEGGRSYNEQFF. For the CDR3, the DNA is TGCAGCGCCGAGGGCGGTAGGTCCTACAATGAGCAGTTCTTC.

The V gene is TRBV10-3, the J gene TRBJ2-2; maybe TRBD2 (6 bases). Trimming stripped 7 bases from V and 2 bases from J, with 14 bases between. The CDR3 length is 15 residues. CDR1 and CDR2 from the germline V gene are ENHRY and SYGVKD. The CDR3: CAITKRGDNTGELFF. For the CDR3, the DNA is TGTGCCATCACGAAGCGCGGGGACAACACCGGGGAGCTGTTTTTT.

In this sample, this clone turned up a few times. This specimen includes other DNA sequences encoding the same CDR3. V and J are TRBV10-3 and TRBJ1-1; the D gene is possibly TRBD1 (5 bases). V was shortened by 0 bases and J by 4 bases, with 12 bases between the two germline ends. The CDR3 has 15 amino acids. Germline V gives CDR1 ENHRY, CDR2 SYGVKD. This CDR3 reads CAISESTGLGTEAFF. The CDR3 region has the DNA TGTGCCATCAGTGAGTCGACGGGGCTGGGCACTGAAGCTTTCTTT.

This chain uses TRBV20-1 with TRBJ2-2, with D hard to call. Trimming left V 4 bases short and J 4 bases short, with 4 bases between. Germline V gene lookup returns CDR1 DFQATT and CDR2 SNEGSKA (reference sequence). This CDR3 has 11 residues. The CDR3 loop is CSATFTGELFF. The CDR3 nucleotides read TGCAGTGCTACTTTCACCGGGGAGCTGTTTTTT.